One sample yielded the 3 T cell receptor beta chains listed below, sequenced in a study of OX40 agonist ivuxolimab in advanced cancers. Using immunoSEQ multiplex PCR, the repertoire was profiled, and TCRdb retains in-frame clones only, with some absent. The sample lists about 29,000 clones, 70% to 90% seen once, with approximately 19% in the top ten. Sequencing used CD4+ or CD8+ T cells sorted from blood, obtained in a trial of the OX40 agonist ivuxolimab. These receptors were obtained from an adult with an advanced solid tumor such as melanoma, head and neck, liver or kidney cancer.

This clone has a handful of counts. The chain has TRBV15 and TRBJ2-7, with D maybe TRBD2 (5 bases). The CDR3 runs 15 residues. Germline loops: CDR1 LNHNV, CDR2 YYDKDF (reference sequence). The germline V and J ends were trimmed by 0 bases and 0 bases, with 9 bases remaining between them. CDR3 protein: CATSREIASSYEQYF. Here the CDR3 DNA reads TGTGCCACCAGCAGAGAAATAGCGAGCTCCTACGAGCAGTACTTC.

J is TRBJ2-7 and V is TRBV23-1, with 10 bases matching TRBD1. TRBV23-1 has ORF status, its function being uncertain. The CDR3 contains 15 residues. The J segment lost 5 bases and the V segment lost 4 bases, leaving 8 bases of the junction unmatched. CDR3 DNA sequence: TGCGCCAGCAGTCCTCCGGGACAGGGGTTAGACGAGCAGTACTTC. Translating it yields CASSPPGQGLDEQYF.

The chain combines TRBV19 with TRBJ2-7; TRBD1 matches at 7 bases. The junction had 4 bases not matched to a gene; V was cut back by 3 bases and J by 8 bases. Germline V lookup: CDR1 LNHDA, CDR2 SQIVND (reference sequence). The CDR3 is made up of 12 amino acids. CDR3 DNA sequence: TGTGCCAGTAGTATGACAGGGAAGCAGCAGTACTTC. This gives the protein CASSMTGKQQYF.